Shown below are 28 T cell receptor beta chains from a single sample sequenced in a study of response to subunit inactivated influenza vaccine. One entry per CDR3 protein, called by TCRdb with MiXCR from the RT-PCR reads. This repertoire shows 610,000 or so distinct CDR3 sequences, 14% found once; its top ten account for roughly 10%. This specimen was PBMCs from blood, taken 11 to 12 days after vaccination. The receptors were gathered from a man in his fifties who received an inactivated influenza vaccine.

In this sample, this clonotype turned up a few times. The V and J genes are TRBV7-2 and TRBJ2-3; TRBD2 aligns across 12 bases. The germline V gene encodes CDR1 SGHTA and CDR2 FQGNSA. V dropped 5 bases and J dropped 5; count of bases not matched to a gene: 8. This CDR3 is 16 amino acids long. The DNA of the CDR3 is TGTGCCAGCAGCAAGACTAGCGGGAGCTTAGTAGATACGCAGTATTTT. Amino acids: CASSKTSGSLVDTQYF.

The chain employs TRBV20-1 and TRBJ2-7; 7 positions match TRBD1. The length of the CDR3 is 16 residues. The J segment lost 7 bases and the V segment lost 1 base, leaving 16 bases of the junction unmatched. Germline loops: CDR1 DFQATT, CDR2 SNEGSKA (reference sequence). The CDR3 reads CSARASRDRVLGEQYF. The DNA of the CDR3 is TGCAGTGCTAGAGCGAGCCGGGACAGAGTTTTAGGGGAGCAGTACTTC.

The genes are TRBV3-1 and TRBJ2-2; D is unresolved. This CDR3 spans 14 amino acids. The V end was cut by 0 bases, the J end by 4 bases, with 6 bases between. Looked up from germline, CDR1 is LGHDT and CDR2 is YNNKEL (reference sequence). The CDR3 here is CASSQDPGTGELFF. The CDR3 DNA reads TGTGCCAGCAGCCAAGATCCGGGCACCGGGGAGCTGTTTTTT.

In its sample, this clonotype was seen a few times. The V and J genes are TRBV18 and TRBJ2-4; 7 bases agree with TRBD2. This CDR3 contains 15 residues. J was trimmed by 0 bases and V by 6 bases; bases with no gene match: 5. The germline V gene encodes CDR1 KGHSH and CDR2 LQKENI. The CDR3 sequence is CASSPGGRAKNIQYF. The CDR3 DNA reads TGTGCCAGCTCCCCCGGGGGGAGAGCCAAAAACATTCAGTACTTC.

This clonotype was picked up a small number of times. The chain recombines TRBV7-9 with TRBJ1-4, with 7 bases lining up with TRBD1. CDR3 length: 14 amino acids. V trimming: 8 bases; J trimming: 4 bases; junction bases outside the gene matches: 7. The germline V gene encodes CDR1 SEHNR and CDR2 FQNEAQ (reference sequence). The CDR3 DNA reads TGTGCCAGCGGACAGGACGGTCATAATGAAAAACTGTTTTTT. Its translation is CASGQDGHNEKLFF.

The chain recombines TRBV7-8 with TRBJ2-5; no reliable D call. This CDR3 contains 12 residues. Germline V lookup: CDR1 SGHVS, CDR2 FQNEAQ. V was shortened by 5 bases and J by 7 bases, with 11 bases between the two germline ends. The CDR3 loop reads CASSATVRTQYF. CDR3 in DNA: TGTGCCAGCAGCGCCACAGTACGGACCCAGTACTTC.

This clonotype was recorded a few times. The chain joins TRBV11-2 to TRBJ1-2; D gene unclear. The CDR3 extends over 13 amino acids. Looked up from germline, CDR1 is SGHAT and CDR2 is FQNNGV. V lost 5 bases, J lost 8 bases, and 15 bases lay in between. The CDR3 DNA reads TGTGCCAGCAGCCCGGACCTCCAACGGGGCTACACCTTC. Its protein is CASSPDLQRGYTF.

This clonotype was observed a few times. The chain combines TRBV7-3 with TRBJ2-3; D not certain. This CDR3 is 14 amino acids long. V gave up 0 bases and J gave up 4 bases, with 8 bases separating them. Germline CDR1 and CDR2: SGHTA and FQGTGA. Here the CDR3 reads CASSLTSRADTQYF. The CDR3 nucleotides are TGTGCCAGCAGCTTAACCAGCCGGGCAGATACGCAGTATTTT.

In this sample, this clonotype turned up a few times. The gene calls are TRBV20-1 and TRBJ2-5; D is uncertain. Germline V gives CDR1 DFQATT, CDR2 SNEGSKA (reference sequence). The V end was cut by 0 bases, the J end by 5 bases, with 13 bases between. This CDR3 spans 14 amino acids. The chain's CDR3 is CSARDGDSDETQYF. As DNA, the CDR3 is TGCAGTGCTAGAGATGGAGATAGTGACGAGACCCAGTACTTC.

The chain recombines TRBV20-1 with TRBJ2-2; D gene unclear. The V and J ends lost 4 bases and 8 bases respectively, with 8 bases between them. Germline V lookup: CDR1 DFQATT, CDR2 SNEGSKA (reference sequence). This CDR3 is built from 11 residues. The CDR3 sequence: CSATGPGELFF. The CDR3 DNA sequence: TGCAGTGCTACTGGCCCGGGGGAGCTGTTTTTT.

The J gene is TRBJ2-1, the V gene TRBV6-1, with 11 positions matching TRBD2. The CDR3 covers 16 residues. Trimming took 5 bases from V and 5 from J; bases not matched to a gene: 8. Germline CDR1 and CDR2: MNHNS and SASEGT. CDR3 loop: CASSRTSGGGDNEQFF. DNA for the CDR3: TGTGCCAGCAGTCGTACTAGCGGGGGAGGCGACAATGAGCAGTTCTTC.

The sample holds many counts of this clonotype. The chain uses TRBV11-2 and TRBJ2-1, with D possibly TRBD1 on 6 matching bases. The CDR3 contains 18 residues. V was clipped by 2 bases and J by 5 bases, with 22 bases between them. CDR1 is SGHAT and CDR2 is FQNNGV in the germline V gene. The CDR3 DNA reads TGTGCCAGCAGCTTATTTCCGGGACACCCGATAAGTAACAATGAGCAGTTCTTC. Amino acids: CASSLFPGHPISNNEQFF.

This chain links TRBV2 with TRBJ1-5; no clear D gene. The CDR3 contains 17 residues. Trimming took 7 bases from V and 3 from J, leaving 22 bases between them. Germline values: CDR1 SNHLY, CDR2 FYNNEI. CDR3 sequence reads: CASTLTGDWIDNQPQHF. CDR3 coding DNA: TGTGCCAGCACTCTAACCGGAGATTGGATCGACAATCAGCCCCAGCATTTT.

The chain joins TRBV15 to TRBJ2-3, with D hard to call. The germline V gene encodes CDR1 LNHNV and CDR2 YYDKDF (reference sequence). Trimming took 0 bases from V and 3 from J, leaving 13 bases between them. This CDR3 has 16 residues. The DNA of the CDR3 is TGTGCCACCAGCAGAGATAGGCCGGGTCATACAGATACGCAGTATTTT. Amino acid sequence: CATSRDRPGHTDTQYF.

A few counts support this clonotype. This chain joins TRBV20-1 and TRBJ1-2, with D possibly matching TRBD1 (5 bases). CDR3 length equals 17 residues. V dropped 1 base and J dropped 3 bases, with 21 bases sitting between them. In germline, CDR1 is DFQATT, CDR2 SNEGSKA (reference sequence). CDR3 loop: CSARVDAGTSPDYGYTF. The CDR3 DNA reads TGCAGTGCTAGAGTTGATGCCGGGACCAGCCCCGACTATGGCTACACCTTC.

This clonotype came up many times. J is TRBJ2-1 and V is TRBV24-1; no firm D call. Trimming cost V 2 bases and J 11 bases, with 21 bases left between them. CDR1 is KGHDR and CDR2 is SFDVKD in the germline V gene. The CDR3 loop spans 16 amino acids. The CDR3 sequence: CATSDSRARNRRQQFF. CDR3 DNA: TGTGCCACCAGTGATTCTAGAGCGAGGAACCGAAGACAGCAGTTCTTC.

The chain recombines TRBV7-9 with TRBJ2-1; TRBD2 matches at 13 bases. The CDR3 length is 15 residues. Losses at the gene ends were 5 bases for V and 10 bases for J; bases not matched to a gene: 8. Germline loops: CDR1 SEHNR, CDR2 FQNEAQ (reference sequence). CDR3 region: CASSLPGLAGREQFF. Written as DNA, the CDR3 is TGTGCCAGCAGCCTCCCGGGACTAGCGGGACGGGAGCAGTTCTTC.

This clonotype was recorded a few times. The J gene is TRBJ2-5, the V gene TRBV9; no clear D. Germline V gene data show CDR1 as SGDLS and CDR2 as YYNGEE. The length of the CDR3 is 12 residues. V lost 3 bases and J lost 3, with 6 bases in between. CDR3 DNA sequence: TGTGCCAGCAGCGCGACGGAAGAGACCCAGTACTTC. Translation: CASSATEETQYF.

The chain has TRBV5-1 and TRBJ2-1, with 8 nucleotides matching TRBD2. This CDR3 comprises 14 residues. Trimming cost V 5 bases and J 6 bases; bases outside gene matches: 7. Germline CDR1 and CDR2: SGHRS and YFSETQ. CDR3 DNA sequence: TGCGCCAGCAGGCTCCCGGGGGGGCTCAATGAGCAGTTCTTC. It yields the protein CASRLPGGLNEQFF. Combining the CDR3 with reference TRBV5-1 and TRBJ2-1 gives the whole variable domain KAGVTQTPRYLIKTRGQQVTLSCSPISGHRSVSWYQQTPGQGLQFLFEYFSETQRNKGNFPGRFSGRQFSNSRSEMNVSTLELGDSALYLCASRLPGGLNEQFFGPGTRLTVL.

The chain has TRBV10-3 and TRBJ1-1; tentative D call: TRBD1 (5 bases). The germline CDR1 and CDR2 sequences are ENHRY and SYGVKD. V dropped 10 bases and J dropped 0 bases, with 21 bases sitting between them. The CDR3 is made up of 16 amino acids. The CDR3 spells CATTGTDKTMNTEAFF. The CDR3 DNA reads TGTGCCACCACCGGGACTGATAAAACCATGAACACTGAAGCTTTCTTT.

J is TRBJ2-7 and V is TRBV5-1; D possibly uses TRBD1 or TRBD2 (5 bases each). CDR1 SGHRS and CDR2 YFSETQ come from the germline V gene. This CDR3 is 16 amino acids long. V lost 3 bases and J 2 bases, leaving 18 bases between the germline ends. The CDR3 loop is CASSSGRGTGTYEQYF. CDR3 sequence (DNA): TGCGCCAGCAGCTCTGGACGAGGGACGGGCACCTACGAGCAGTACTTC.

This clonotype was observed many times. The J gene is TRBJ2-5, the V gene TRBV20-1; D call uncertain. The CDR3 runs to 13 residues. Germline V lookup: CDR1 DFQATT, CDR2 SNEGSKA (reference sequence). V lost 3 bases and J 5 bases, leaving 13 bases between the germline ends. The CDR3 sequence: CSARSPLGETQYF. The CDR3 DNA follows: TGCAGTGCTAGGTCACCGCTCGGGGAGACCCAGTACTTC.

This clonotype occurred a few times. The CDR3 DNA reads as TGTGCCACGGGACAGGGTTGGGAAGAGACCCAGTACTTC. Its protein is CATGQGWEETQYF. This chain uses TRBV10-3 with TRBJ2-5; 9 bases line up with TRBD1. The junction had 6 bases not matched to a gene; V was cut back by 10 bases and J by 3 bases. This CDR3 is 13 amino acids long. From germline, CDR1 is ENHRY and CDR2 SYGVKD.

This clonotype was seen at least ten times. V gene TRBV5-1 combines with J gene TRBJ2-1; 8 bases agree with TRBD1. Germline V CDR1 and CDR2: SGHRS, YFSETQ. The trim removed 2 bases at V and 5 bases at J, leaving 9 bases unmatched. The length of the CDR3 is 16 residues. CDR3 amino acids: CASSFVAAGGHNEQFF. The DNA of the CDR3 is TGCGCCAGCAGCTTCGTGGCGGCAGGGGGCCACAATGAGCAGTTCTTC.

This clonotype was recorded a few times. The V call is TRBV20-1, the J call TRBJ1-5; TRBD1 might be the D (5 bases). Trimming left V 0 bases short and J 6 bases short, with 15 bases between. CDR3 length: 15 residues. The germline gives CDR1 DFQATT, CDR2 SNEGSKA (reference sequence). The CDR3 bases are TGCAGTGCTAGAGATCTCGGGGGGGTCAGTCAGCCCCAGCATTTT. This gives the protein CSARDLGGVSQPQHF.

The rearrangement joins TRBV2 to TRBJ2-2; no clear D gene. Looked up from germline, CDR1 is SNHLY and CDR2 is FYNNEI. With 1 base removed from V and 4 bases from J, the gap between germline ends came to 4 bases. The CDR3 contains 13 residues. CDR3 sequence: CASSEGATGELFF. The CDR3 nucleotides are TGTGCCAGCAGTGAAGGGGCCACCGGGGAGCTGTTTTTT.

CDR3 DNA sequence: TGTGCCAGCAGCCACCGGGACAGGTGGATGGCGCAGTATTTT. It yields the protein CASSHRDRWMAQYF. V usage is TRBV7-2 and J usage is TRBJ2-3; 8 bases agree with TRBD1. The CDR3 runs 14 residues. CDR1 SGHTA and CDR2 FQGNSA come from the germline V gene. The trim removed 5 bases at V and 10 bases at J, leaving 11 bases unmatched.

This chain uses TRBV20-1 with TRBJ2-7; D is possibly TRBD1 or TRBD2 (5 bases each). V was cut by 0 bases and J by 3 bases, with 9 bases left in between. The CDR3 has 13 amino acids. CDR1 and CDR2 from the germline V gene are DFQATT and SNEGSKA (reference sequence). This CDR3 is CSARDGGNYEQYF. The CDR3 DNA is TGCAGTGCTAGAGATGGGGGAAACTACGAGCAGTACTTC.